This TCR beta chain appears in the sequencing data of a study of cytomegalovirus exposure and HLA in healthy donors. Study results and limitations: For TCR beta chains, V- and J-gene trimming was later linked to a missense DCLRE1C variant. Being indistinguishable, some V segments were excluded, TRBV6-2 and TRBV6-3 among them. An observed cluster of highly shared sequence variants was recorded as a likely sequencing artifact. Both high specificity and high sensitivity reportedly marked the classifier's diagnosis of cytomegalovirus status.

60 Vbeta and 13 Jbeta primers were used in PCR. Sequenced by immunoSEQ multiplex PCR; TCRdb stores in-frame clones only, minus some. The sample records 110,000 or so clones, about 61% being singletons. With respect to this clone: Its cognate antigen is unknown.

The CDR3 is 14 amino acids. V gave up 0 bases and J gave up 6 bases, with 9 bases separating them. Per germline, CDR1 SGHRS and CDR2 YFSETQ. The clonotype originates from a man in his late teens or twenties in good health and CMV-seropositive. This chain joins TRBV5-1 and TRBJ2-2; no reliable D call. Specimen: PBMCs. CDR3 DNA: TGCGCCAGCAGCTTGGACGGAGAATCCGGGGAGCTGTTTTTT. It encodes CASSLDGESGELFF.